These 7 T cell receptor beta chains originate from one sample sequenced in a study of blood T cell repertoires in COVID-19. The repertoire was sequenced with immunoSEQ multiplex PCR; TCRdb's copy has only in-frame clones and lacks some. The table lists 350,000 to 400,000 clones, 89% of them singletons, with around 1.7% in the top ten. Sequencing was done on a sample of PBMCs or T cells enriched from blood (not recorded which). These receptors all come from a woman younger than 45 who had recovered from COVID-19.

This chain links TRBV24-1 with TRBJ1-1; D may be TRBD1 (6 bases). There are 15 residues in the CDR3. Trimming pared 5 bases from V and 8 bases from J, leaving 20 bases between. Germline loops: CDR1 KGHDR, CDR2 SFDVKD. Here the CDR3 reads CATSVTLQGFAEAFF. Written as DNA, the CDR3 is TGTGCCACCAGTGTTACGCTACAGGGATTTGCCGAAGCTTTCTTT.

The chain employs TRBV7-6 and TRBJ2-7; 10 bases are shared with TRBD1. The V segment lost 0 bases and the J segment 4 bases; nucleotides outside the gene matches: 9. Germline lookup yields CDR1 SGHVS and CDR2 FNYEAQ. This CDR3 has 17 amino acids. CDR3 bases: TGTGCCAGCAGCTTAGCAGCCGCCGGACAGGGGGGATACGAGCAGTACTTC. The encoded protein is CASSLAAAGQGGYEQYF.

The genes are TRBV28 and TRBJ2-1; D unresolved. The CDR3 totals 14 residues. CDR1 and CDR2 from the germline V gene are MDHEN and SYDVKM. Trimming left V 3 bases short and J 5 bases short, with 11 bases between. The CDR3, as DNA: TGTGCCAGCAGTTTGACCGGGTTACACAATGAGCAGTTCTTC. Its translation: CASSLTGLHNEQFF.

The chain has TRBV7-2 and TRBJ1-2; 7 bases line up with TRBD1. Looked up from germline, CDR1 is SGHTA and CDR2 is FQGNSA. The length of the CDR3 is 11 residues. The CDR3 sequence is CGIQGFYGYTF. CDR3 DNA: TGTGGGATACAGGGGTTCTATGGCTACACCTTC.

V gene TRBV2 combines with J gene TRBJ1-2, with 8 bases matching TRBD1. This CDR3 spans 15 amino acids. Germline CDR1 and CDR2: SNHLY and FYNNEI. With V trimmed by 3 bases and J by 3 bases, 6 bases remained unmatched. This CDR3 is CASSDPRDRHYGYTF. In DNA form, the CDR3 reads TGTGCCAGCAGTGACCCCCGGGACAGGCACTATGGCTACACCTTC.

The CDR3 bases are TGTGCCAGCAGCCCCCACCAACAGGGTTTCGGGTATGGCTACACCTTC. Protein sequence: CASSPHQQGFGYGYTF. The chain employs TRBV7-3 and TRBJ1-2; D might be TRBD1 (6 bases). V gave up 5 bases and J gave up 5 bases, with 21 bases separating them. Germline CDR1 is SGHTA and CDR2 is FQGTGA. The CDR3 spans 16 residues.

The chain uses TRBV4-1 and TRBJ1-2; 8 positions agree with TRBD1. This CDR3 comprises 16 residues. Losses at the gene ends were 4 bases for V and 3 bases for J; bases not matched to a gene: 10. Germline loops: CDR1 MGHRA, CDR2 YSYEKL. CDR3 loop: CASSLKTDRAHYGYTF. The DNA for the CDR3 is TGCGCCAGCAGCCTAAAAACGGACAGGGCCCACTATGGCTACACCTTC.